The entry below describes one T cell receptor (beta chain). The CDR3 consists of 13 residues. Germline V lookup: CDR1 MNHNS, CDR2 SASEGT. V lost 10 bases and J 5 bases, leaving 17 bases between the germline ends. This sample is part of a study of long-term antiretroviral therapy in people with HIV. The assay, immunoSEQ v3.0, was run at survey level. Produced via immunoSEQ multiplex PCR; TCRdb's table is partial and in-frame only. The sample lists 15,000 or so clones, 70% to 90% occurring once. The clonotype comes from a man aged 35 to 55 with HIV. V and J are TRBV6-1 and TRBJ1-1; the D is unclear. The specimen was unsorted PBMCs, collected 6.2 years after starting antiretroviral therapy. The CDR3 region has the DNA TGTGCCAACGCCGACGGGAGGTGGACTGAAGCTTTCTTT. It yields the protein CANADGRWTEAFF.